This T cell receptor (beta chain) was recorded in a study of blood T cell repertoires in COVID-19. This CDR3 comprises 13 residues. Trimming removed 6 bases from V and 6 bases from J; junction bases left unmatched: 8. Germline V lookup: CDR1 MNHEY, CDR2 SVGAGI. Only in-frame clones appear in the TCRdb table, and some are missing; sequencing was by immunoSEQ multiplex PCR. The sample lists under 25,000 clones; approximately 80% were seen once. There are a few counts of this clone. Specimen: peripheral blood. The genes are TRBV6-5 and TRBJ2-7; 7 bases match TRBD2. This TCR derives from an elderly man with active or convalescent COVID-19. The CDR3 DNA reads as TGTGCCAGCAGACCCTCGTCGGGGGGCGAGCAGTACTTC. Protein: CASRPSSGGEQYF.